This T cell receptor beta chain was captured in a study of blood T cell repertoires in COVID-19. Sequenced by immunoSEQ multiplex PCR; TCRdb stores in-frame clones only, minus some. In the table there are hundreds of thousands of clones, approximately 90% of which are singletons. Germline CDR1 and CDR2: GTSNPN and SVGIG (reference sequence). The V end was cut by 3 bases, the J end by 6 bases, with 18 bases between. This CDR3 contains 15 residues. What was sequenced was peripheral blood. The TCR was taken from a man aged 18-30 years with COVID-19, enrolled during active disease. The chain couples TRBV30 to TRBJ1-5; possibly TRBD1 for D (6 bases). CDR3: CAWSAAPGALQPQHF. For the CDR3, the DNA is TGTGCCTGGAGCGCCGCTCCAGGGGCCCTTCAGCCCCAGCATTTT.